This entry is about one T cell receptor (beta chain). Its specificity is unknown. The treatment here: about 20 received Ad26.COV2.S at low or high dose, single or two shots; about 5 received placebo; per-sample allocation not given. Samples came from day 63 after the first vaccine or placebo injection. Within Boston, the person who donated was an adult of 18-55 years. V shed 5 bases and J 4 bases; nucleotides not matched to a gene: 12. This CDR3 region has 18 residues. Germline V gene data show CDR1 as SGHAT and CDR2 as FQNNGV. These data come from a study of Ad26.COV2.S vaccination and SARS-CoV-2 variants. Study conclusions and caveats: Reportedly, after vaccination the spike-specific CD8+ and CD4+ T cell responses displayed substantial breadth. Breadth and depth estimates from TCRs may understate total T cell responses.

The assay was immunoSEQ multiplex PCR, and TCRdb's table has in-frame clones only and misses some. Of roughly 510,000 clones in the sample, roughly 85% were seen once. The input for sequencing was peripheral blood, taken in a trial of Ad26.COV2.S vaccine versus placebo. The sequence derives from a person between 18 and 65 years old who received the Ad26.COV2.S COVID-19 vaccine or a placebo. V is TRBV11-2 and J is TRBJ2-3; TRBD2 aligns across 13 bases. The CDR3 DNA reads TGTGCCAGCAGCAAAGTTTCCCCACTAGCGGGAGGGTCAGATACGCAGTATTTT. Translating gives CASSKVSPLAGGSDTQYF.